A selection of T cell receptor beta chains follows, all from one sample in a study of blood T cell repertoires in COVID-19. Assay: immunoSEQ multiplex PCR; the TCRdb copy retains only in-frame clones and omits some. The table lists about 220,000 clones, about 80% of them singletons. Sequenced: peripheral blood. Receptor source: a woman aged 25-40 years who had recovered from COVID-19. The conserved cysteine and the conserved F or W are not part of the CDR3 here. Fields, in order: J gene, V gene, clone size, CDR3 protein. Some rows mark clone size as missing; the rest say once, few, many or name a class of expanded clone.

J: TRBJ2-5; V: TRBV18; size: NA; CDR3: ASSRPDSGETQY
J: TRBJ2-7; V: TRBV18; size: NA; CDR3: ASQGIYEQY
J: TRBJ2-5; V: TRBV6-2/TRBV6-3; size: NA; CDR3: ASSYAAYQY
J: TRBJ2-3; V: TRBV28; size: NA; CDR3: ASSLTGGVKGTDTQY
J: TRBJ2-3; V: TRBV7-9; size: NA; CDR3: AEGARGTDTQY
J: TRBJ2-1; V: TRBV15; size: NA; CDR3: ATSRDRRGFEQF
J: TRBJ1-1; V: TRBV19; size: few; CDR3: ASIGGRGLVNTEAF
J: TRBJ2-7; V: TRBV4-1; size: NA; CDR3: ASSQGRQGKSEQY
J: TRBJ1-5; V: TRBV27; size: NA; CDR3: ASGQYNQPQH
J: TRBJ1-2; V: TRBV9; size: NA; CDR3: ASSVEGVTDGYT
J: TRBJ2-7; V: TRBV6-5; size: NA; CDR3: ASSYSTGTANEQY
J: TRBJ2-2; V: TRBV4-1; size: few; CDR3: ASSRGTGSTGELF
J: TRBJ2-2; V: TRBV5-4; size: NA; CDR3: ASRSTGENTGELF
J: TRBJ2-2; V: TRBV9; size: NA; CDR3: ASSVVGREFTGELF
J: TRBJ2-1; V: TRBV6-2/TRBV6-3; size: NA; CDR3: ASSLAGLAGERQF
J: TRBJ1-1; V: TRBV11-2; size: NA; CDR3: ASSFSGTQNTEAF
J: TRBJ2-5; V: TRBV9; size: NA; CDR3: ASSSQGLETQY
J: TRBJ2-5; V: TRBV9; size: NA; CDR3: ASSPGQYQETQY
J: TRBJ1-2; V: TRBV7-6; size: NA; CDR3: ASSGLYDRTLSYGYT
J: TRBJ1-4; V: TRBV24-1; size: NA; CDR3: ATGTGQDEKLF
J: TRBJ1-1; V: TRBV2; size: NA; CDR3: ASREQGLTEAF
J: TRBJ1-5; V: TRBV25-1; size: few; CDR3: ASRVFLDSPNQPQH
J: TRBJ1-6; V: TRBV2; size: once; CDR3: ASRGQGGRNSPLH